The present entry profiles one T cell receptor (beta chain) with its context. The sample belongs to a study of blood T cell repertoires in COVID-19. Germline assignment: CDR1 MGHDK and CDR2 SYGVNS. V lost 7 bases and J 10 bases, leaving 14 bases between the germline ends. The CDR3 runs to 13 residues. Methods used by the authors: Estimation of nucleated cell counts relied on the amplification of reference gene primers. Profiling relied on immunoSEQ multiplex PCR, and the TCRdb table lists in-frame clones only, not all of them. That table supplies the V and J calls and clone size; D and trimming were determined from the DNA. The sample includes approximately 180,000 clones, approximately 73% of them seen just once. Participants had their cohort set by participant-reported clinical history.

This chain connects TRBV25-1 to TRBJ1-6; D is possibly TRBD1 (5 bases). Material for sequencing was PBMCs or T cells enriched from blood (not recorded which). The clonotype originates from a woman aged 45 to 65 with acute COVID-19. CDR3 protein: CASKSQGGSPLHF. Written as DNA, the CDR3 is TGTGCCAGCAAGAGCCAGGGTGGGTCACCCCTCCACTTT.